This T cell receptor (beta chain) appears in the sequencing data of a study of blood T cell repertoires in COVID-19. Study background: Sample material is recorded as cDNA or gDNA derived from T cells, B-cell-depleted T cells, or PBMCs.

As processed by the authors: By means of reference gene primer amplification, nucleated cell counts were estimated. TCRdb's table, derived via immunoSEQ multiplex PCR, lists solely in-frame clones and lacks some. D and trimming come from the DNA, and the V and J calls and clone size come from that table. The data show about 200,000 clones, about 89% seen once. V lost 5 bases, J lost 4 bases, and 10 bases stayed unmatched. From germline, CDR1 is MNHEY and CDR2 SVGEGT. This CDR3 comprises 15 residues. What was sequenced was PBMCs or T cells enriched from blood (not recorded which). The receptor comes from a woman under 30 who had recovered from COVID-19. The V and J genes are TRBV6-2 or TRBV6-3 and TRBJ2-7, with 8 bases aligning to TRBD2. The CDR3 DNA is TGTGCCAGCAGTCCAGGCGAAGCGGGGGAGTACGAGCAGTACTTC. Encoded protein: CASSPGEAGEYEQYF.